The 15 T cell receptor beta chains presented below share a single source sample, sequenced in a study of T cells in Graves' hyperthyroidism and ophthalmopathy. TCR beta CDR3 regions were amplified from RNA transcripts. HTBI primers were the set used in a first-round RT-PCR of the TCR CDR3. From the multiplex PCR reads, TCRdb called clonotypes with MiXCR, one entry per CDR3 protein. This table holds 300,000 to 400,000 distinct CDR3 sequences, roughly 15% found once. Sequencing was done on a sample of blood. The source of these receptors is a woman between 25 and 40 years old with Graves' ophthalmopathy.

To note about this clonotype: This may come from a read error, since a much larger clone is one base off. This chain connects TRBV11-2 to TRBJ2-2; a weak D match, TRBD1 (6 bases). Germline CDR1 reads SGHAT; CDR2 reads FQNNGV. CDR3 size: 15 residues. CDR3 amino acids: CASSLKDSFPGEPFF. The CDR3 region has the DNA TGTGCCAGCAGCTTAAAGGACAGCTTCCCCGGGGAGCCGTTTTTT.

This clonotype was picked up many times. CDR3 residues: CASSPPTGAGEQFF. The DNA for the CDR3 is TGTGCCAGCTCACCGCCTACAGGGGCGGGTGAGCAGTTCTTC. V is TRBV18 and J is TRBJ2-1; TRBD1 agrees at 7 bases. Trimming at V came to 3 bases and at J to 9 bases, leaving 8 bases not matched to a gene. This CDR3 has 14 amino acids. Germline assignment: CDR1 KGHSH and CDR2 LQKENI.

This clonotype was counted ten times or more. This chain joins TRBV7-9 and TRBJ2-5; 8 nucleotides agree with TRBD2. The CDR3 covers 17 residues. Germline V gene lookup returns CDR1 SEHNR and CDR2 FQNEAQ (reference sequence). V was clipped by 5 bases and J by 4 bases; unmatched bases: 15. Written as DNA, the CDR3 is TGTGCCAGCAGCCCCTTTGCTGAAGGACTAGCAAGAGAGACCCAGTACTTC. Translated, it gives CASSPFAEGLARETQYF.

This rearrangement joins TRBV28 to TRBJ1-5, with D tentatively TRBD1 (5 bases). The CDR3 consists of 12 residues. V lost 6 bases and J lost 14, with 17 bases in between. The V gene's germline CDR1 is MDHEN and CDR2 SYDVKM. CDR3: CASSRLRDPKHF. DNA for the CDR3: TGTGCCAGCAGCCGTCTCCGGGACCCCAAGCATTTT. Looking up the rest from reference TRBV28 and TRBJ1-5 gives the full variable domain: DVKVTQSSRYLVKRTGEKVFLECVQDMDHENMFWYRQDPGLGLRLIYFSYDVKMKEKGDIPEGYSVSREKKERFSLILESASTNQTSMYLCASSRLRDPKHFGDGTRLSIL.

This clonotype was seen a handful of times. The chain employs TRBV29-1 and TRBJ2-7; D is perhaps TRBD2 (7 bases). Germline V gene data show CDR1 as SQVTM and CDR2 as ANQGSEA. V was cut by 3 bases and J by 3 bases, with 12 bases left in between. The CDR3 consists of 13 residues. For the CDR3, the DNA is TGCAGCGTTGAGGTGGGGGGGCTCTACGAGCAGTACTTC. It translates to CSVEVGGLYEQYF.

This clonotype was found many times. V gene TRBV12-3 or TRBV12-4 combines with J gene TRBJ1-5; D may be TRBD1 (6 bases). CDR3 length: 16 residues. Trimming shortened V by 1 base and J by 4 bases, and 14 bases separated the two germline ends. CDR3 coding DNA: TGTGCCAGCAGTTTAGGGGGCAGGGGAGCGAATCAGCCCCAGCATTTT. This sequence encodes CASSLGGRGANQPQHF.

This clonotype has a handful of counts. The chain combines TRBV20-1 with TRBJ2-3; 11 bases align to TRBD2. The length of the CDR3 is 14 residues. Germline V gives CDR1 DFQATT, CDR2 SNEGSKA (reference sequence). V shed 3 bases, J shed 1 base, and the junction held 0 bases outside the gene matches. CDR3 sequence: CSARGLAGTDTQYF. The CDR3 nucleotides are TGCAGTGCTAGGGGACTAGCGGGCACAGATACGCAGTATTTT.

This clonotype showed up many times. The chain uses TRBV27 and TRBJ2-5, with 13 positions matching TRBD2. Germline lookup yields CDR1 MNHEY and CDR2 SMNVEV (reference sequence). The CDR3 extends over 14 amino acids. Unmatched junction bases numbered 5, after V lost 5 bases and J lost 8 bases. The CDR3 is CASSPGLAGRTQYF. As DNA, the CDR3 is TGTGCCAGCAGTCCGGGACTAGCGGGGCGTACCCAGTACTTC.

The V call is TRBV20-1, the J call TRBJ2-1; 10 bases are shared with TRBD2. The ends lost 7 bases at V and 7 bases at J; junction bases unmatched: 4. Per germline, CDR1 DFQATT and CDR2 SNEGSKA (reference sequence). The CDR3 runs 12 residues. This chain's CDR3 is CSGSGGTNEQFF. The CDR3 DNA follows: TGCAGTGGTAGCGGGGGGACTAATGAGCAGTTCTTC.

This clonotype was detected a few times. Possible read error: a much larger clone is one base away. No conserved phenylalanine or tryptophan is present at the end of the CDR3, so a read error is the likely explanation. The J gene is TRBJ2-7, the V gene TRBV2; the D is unclear. Trimming left V 7 bases short and J 2 bases short, with 12 bases between. Germline values: CDR1 SNHLY, CDR2 FYNNEI. CDR3 length: 13 residues. CDR3 bases: TGTGCCAGCAAAGCAGACCCAGCCTACGAGCAGTACCTC. Amino acid sequence: CASKADPAYEQYL.

This clonotype was counted many times. This chain connects TRBV7-3 to TRBJ1-1; D is ambiguous. Germline V gene lookup returns CDR1 SGHTA and CDR2 FQGTGA. Trimming took 4 bases from V and 3 from J, leaving 18 bases between them. CDR3 length equals 16 residues. This CDR3 is CASSSRGLGGDTEAFF. The CDR3 coding sequence is TGTGCCAGCAGCTCCCGAGGGCTCGGAGGAGACACTGAAGCTTTCTTT.

The V gene is TRBV9, the J gene TRBJ2-5; no clear D gene. The V end was cut by 3 bases, the J end by 3 bases, with 6 bases between. The CDR3 is 12 amino acids. CDR1 and CDR2 from the germline V gene are SGDLS and YYNGEE. The DNA for the CDR3 is TGTGCCAGCAGCGGAGATGAAGAGACCCAGTACTTC. This sequence encodes CASSGDEETQYF.

Many counts were recorded for this clonotype. The rearrangement uses TRBV13 and TRBJ1-2; no firm D call. Germline V gene sequence: CDR1 PRHDT, CDR2 FYEKMQ (reference sequence). The CDR3 has 16 residues. With 2 bases removed from V and 2 bases from J, the gap between germline ends came to 15 bases. Written as DNA, the CDR3 is TGTGCCAGCAGCTTAATCGTCCGGAGGGAAAACTATGGCTACACCTTC. As protein: CASSLIVRRENYGYTF.

On this clonotype itself: The conserved phenylalanine or tryptophan normally closing the CDR3 is absent here, so this likely arose from a read error. V and J are TRBV5-4 and TRBJ2-6; D unclear. V lost 2 bases to trimming and J lost 3 bases, with 3 bases between them. CDR3 length: 13 amino acids. Germline V lookup: CDR1 SGHNT, CDR2 YYREEE (reference sequence). In DNA form, the CDR3 reads TGTGCCAGCAGCTTAGTTGGGGCCAACGTCCTGACTTCC. This encodes CASSLVGANVLTS.

This clonotype has at least ten counts. The rearrangement joins TRBV28 to TRBJ2-1, with 11 bases lining up with TRBD2. With V trimmed by 10 bases and J by 5 bases, 4 bases remained unmatched. The V gene's germline CDR1 is MDHEN and CDR2 SYDVKM. The CDR3 is 13 amino acids. The CDR3 sequence: CAIGTSGNNEQFF. The CDR3 nucleotides read TGTGCCATCGGGACTAGCGGAAACAATGAGCAGTTCTTC. Full variable domain (missing parts from reference TRBV28 and TRBJ2-1): DVKVTQSSRYLVKRTGEKVFLECVQDMDHENMFWYRQDPGLGLRLIYFSYDVKMKEKGDIPEGYSVSREKKERFSLILESASTNQTSMYLCAIGTSGNNEQFFGPGTRLTVL.